The rows below give T cell receptor beta chains drawn from one sample of a study of regulatory T cells in long-lasting Graves disease. MiXCR, applied by TCRdb to the multiplex PCR reads, yields one record per CDR3 protein. The table lists around 250,000 distinct CDR3 sequences, approximately 18% of them singletons. This same sample was also taken into another study, of T cells in Graves' hyperthyroidism and ophthalmopathy.

The specimen was peripheral blood mononuclear cells (PBMCs), collected at new diagnosis, from a patient treated with antithyroid drugs. All receptors derive from a woman in her twenties or thirties with Graves disease. The CDR3 runs from the conserved cysteine through the conserved F or W.

V gene,J gene,CDR3 protein
TRBV2,TRBJ2-7,CASSRLAGGRSSYEQYF
TRBV6-1,TRBJ2-7,CASSEGSGAPGEQYF
TRBV5-1,TRBJ2-3,CASRERTDTDTQYF
TRBV5-1,TRBJ1-1,CASSLVPGNTEAFF
TRBV20-1,TRBJ2-7,CSARMSSGFYEQYF
TRBV19,TRBJ2-3,CASSNSGGGDTQYF
TRBV27,TRBJ2-3,CASAILSTSATDTQYF
TRBV19,TRBJ1-1,CASRIQGAPNTEASF
TRBV7-8,TRBJ1-5,CASSLPGAMLQHF
TRBV2,TRBJ2-3,CASIEGVRGQRTDTQYF
TRBV4-2,TRBJ1-1,CASSQDLRGAEAFF
TRBV3-1,TRBJ1-2,CASSQAEVTRGPSNYGYTF
TRBV10-2,TRBJ1-5,CASGTGTVAMVQHF
TRBV6-5,TRBJ1-2,CASSLSTGPGYTF
TRBV4-1,TRBJ2-5,CASSPLGGASVQETQYF
TRBV7-9,TRBJ2-1,CASSLELNEQFF
TRBV3-1,TRBJ2-3,CASSSRGQGDTQYF
TRBV11-2,TRBJ2-1,CASSLGRLAGVTDEQFF
TRBV3-1,TRBJ1-3,CASSQERTSGNTIYF